This record covers a single T cell receptor (beta chain). The antigen is not known. The entry originates in a study of blood T cells in healthy people across ages. Whole-study findings and limits: In long-lived donors, naive CD4+ cell counts and diversity exceeded those of aged donors.

The CDR3 is 15 residues long. CDR1 and CDR2 (germline): SGHTA, FQGNSA. A second PCR, run for about 6 to 11 cycles, used a sample-barcoded 5' primer plus a J-beta primer mix. Using its own MiXCR run on the 5' RACE reads, TCRdb lists one record per CDR3 protein. The data hold 550,000 to 650,000 distinct CDR3 sequences, with around 27% observed a single time. This same sample was also taken into another study, of T cells of mothers and their children. That paper adds: The shaping of TCR recombination output by thymic selection is similar in related and unrelated pairs.

The chain uses TRBV7-2 and TRBJ2-1; 8 nucleotides match TRBD2. The tail of the sequence fits TRBJ2-7 better, so the J call may be wrong. This clonotype was obtained from a boy between 2 and 15 years old in good health. Specimen: blood. CDR3 residues: CASSYSGAGDYEQYF. The CDR3 region has the DNA TGTGCCAGCAGCTATTCCGGAGCGGGAGACTACGAGCAGTACTTC.